This T cell receptor beta chain was sequenced for a study of regulatory T cells in long-lasting Graves disease. At least ten counts were recorded for this clonotype. This CDR3 comprises 15 residues. Germline V gene data show CDR1 as MDHEN and CDR2 as SYDVKM. V gave up 2 bases and J gave up 1 base, with 9 bases separating them. Building of the TCR beta libraries involved iRepertoire HTBI primers and Arm-PCR of CDR3 regions. TCRdb passed the multiplex PCR reads through MiXCR, listing each CDR3 protein once. The sample yields approximately 690,000 distinct CDR3 sequences, about 30% seen once. Time point: persistent/refractory GD, antithyroid drugs over 5 years with positive TRAb. From PBMCs, RNA was extracted and then used to make the TCR library.

The source of this sequence is a female donor with Graves disease. This specimen consisted of peripheral blood mononuclear cells (PBMCs), obtained when the disease was refractory, from a patient treated with antithyroid drugs. The chain has TRBV28 and TRBJ1-3; D is possibly TRBD1 (5 bases). The CDR3 bases are TGTGCCAGCAGTTTACAGGGTCTTTCTGGAAACACCATATATTTT. This encodes CASSLQGLSGNTIYF.